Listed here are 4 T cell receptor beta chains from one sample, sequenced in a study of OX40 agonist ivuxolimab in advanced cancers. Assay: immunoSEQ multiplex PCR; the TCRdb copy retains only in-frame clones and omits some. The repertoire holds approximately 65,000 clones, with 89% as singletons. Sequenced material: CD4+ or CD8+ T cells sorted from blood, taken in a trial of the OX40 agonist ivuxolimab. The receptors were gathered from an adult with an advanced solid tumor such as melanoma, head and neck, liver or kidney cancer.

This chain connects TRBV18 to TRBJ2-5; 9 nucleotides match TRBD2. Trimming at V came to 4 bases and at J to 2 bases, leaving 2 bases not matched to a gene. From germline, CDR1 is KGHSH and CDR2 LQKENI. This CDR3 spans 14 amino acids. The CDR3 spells CASSLAGAQETQYF. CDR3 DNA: TGTGCCAGCTCACTAGCGGGAGCACAAGAGACCCAGTACTTC.

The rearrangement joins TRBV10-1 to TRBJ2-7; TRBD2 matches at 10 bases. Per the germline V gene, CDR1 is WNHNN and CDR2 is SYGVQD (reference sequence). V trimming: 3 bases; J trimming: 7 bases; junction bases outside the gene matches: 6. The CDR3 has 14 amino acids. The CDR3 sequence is CASSDGLAGVEQYF. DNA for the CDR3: TGCGCCAGCAGTGACGGGCTAGCGGGAGTTGAGCAGTACTTC.

Written as DNA, the CDR3 is TGTGCCAGCAGCTCCTCAGGGGTAGAGACCCAGTACTTC. Translating gives CASSSSGVETQYF. V gene TRBV7-3 combines with J gene TRBJ2-5; D might be TRBD1 (6 bases). There are 13 residues in the CDR3. V lost 4 bases, J lost 4 bases, and 10 bases lay in between. CDR1 and CDR2 (germline): SGHTA, FQGTGA. The full variable domain, in which reference TRBV7-3 and TRBJ2-5 provide the parts outside the CDR3, is GAGVSQTPSNKVTEKGKYVELRCDPISGHTALYWYRQSLGQGPEFLIYFQGTGAADDSGLPNDRFFAVRPEGSVSTLKIQRTERGDSAVYLCASSSSGVETQYFGPGTRLLVL.

CDR3 in amino acids: CAIREGTGGDYGYTF. The CDR3, as DNA: TGTGCCATCAGGGAAGGGACAGGAGGTGACTATGGCTACACCTTC. The chain recombines TRBV10-3 with TRBJ1-2; 8 bases are shared with TRBD1. The germline V gene encodes CDR1 ENHRY and CDR2 SYGVKD. J was trimmed by 3 bases and V by 6 bases; bases with no gene match: 9. This CDR3 contains 15 residues.